The next 10 T cell receptor beta chains were all read from a single sample in a study of cytomegalovirus exposure and HLA in healthy donors. PCR was performed using 60 Vbeta and 13 Jbeta primers. Profiling relied on immunoSEQ multiplex PCR, and the TCRdb table lists in-frame clones only, not all of them. The sample comprises fewer than 150,000 clones, around 77% of which are singletons, and approximately 1.2% rests with the top ten. Specimen: PBMCs. The receptor source for this set is a man aged 50 to 59 in good health and CMV-seronegative.

The gene calls are TRBV11-2 and TRBJ2-7, with D tentatively TRBD1 (6 bases). There are 11 residues in the CDR3. Trimming took 1 base from V and 10 from J, leaving 8 bases between them. The germline CDR1 and CDR2 sequences are SGHAT and FQNNGV. The CDR3 DNA reads as TGTGCCAGCAGCTTAGGGACAGCACAGTACTTC. Amino acid sequence: CASSLGTAQYF.

The CDR3 spells CASSLTTSGRAWEQYF. DNA for the CDR3: TGTGCCAGCAGTCTTACGACTAGCGGGAGGGCCTGGGAGCAGTACTTC. This sequence joins TRBV28 and TRBJ2-7; the match to TRBD2 covers 14 bases. CDR3 length: 16 residues. Trimming at V came to 5 bases and at J to 7 bases, leaving 10 bases not matched to a gene. Germline CDR1 reads MDHEN; CDR2 reads SYDVKM.

The J gene is TRBJ2-5, the V gene TRBV5-4; 10 nucleotides align to TRBD1. The CDR3 is 13 residues long. From germline, CDR1 is SGHNT and CDR2 YYREEE (reference sequence). The trim removed 4 bases at V and 4 bases at J, leaving 1 base unmatched. The chain's CDR3 is CASSRDRGETQYF. The CDR3 DNA follows: TGTGCCAGCAGCCGGGACAGGGGAGAGACCCAGTACTTC. The complete variable domain, with remaining parts taken from reference TRBV5-4 and TRBJ2-5, reads ETGVTQSPTHLIKTRGQQVTLRCSSQSGHNTVSWYQQALGQGPQFIFQYYREEENGRGNFPPRFSGLQFPNYSSELNVNALELDDSALYLCASSRDRGETQYFGPGTRLLVL.

The J gene is TRBJ2-7, the V gene TRBV28, with a possible D match to TRBD2 (5 bases). This CDR3 contains 13 residues. Germline CDR1 MDHEN, CDR2 SYDVKM. The germline V and J ends were trimmed by 5 bases and 7 bases, with 15 bases remaining between them. CDR3 region: CASSRDPTGEQYF. Written as DNA, the CDR3 is TGTGCCAGCAGTCGTGACCCGACGGGGGAGCAGTACTTC.

This clone was detected only a few times. This sequence joins TRBV19 and TRBJ2-5; a possible D gene is TRBD2 (5 bases). Trimming cost V 6 bases and J 5 bases, with 13 bases left between them. In germline, CDR1 is LNHDA, CDR2 SQIVND (reference sequence). CDR3 size: 13 residues. The CDR3 region has the DNA TGTGCCAGTAGCAAGACAAGGGAGGAGACCCAGTACTTC. It encodes CASSKTREETQYF.

The chain combines TRBV28 with TRBJ1-5; 7 nucleotides align to TRBD1. The junction had 3 bases not matched to a gene; V was cut back by 6 bases and J by 7 bases. There are 12 residues in the CDR3. Germline V gene data show CDR1 as MDHEN and CDR2 as SYDVKM. Here the CDR3 reads CASSTGAQPQHF. The CDR3 nucleotides are TGTGCCAGCAGCACAGGGGCCCAGCCCCAGCATTTT.

The chain recombines TRBV5-4 with TRBJ2-6; D remains ambiguous. Trimming stripped 4 bases from V and 0 bases from J, with 8 bases between. Looked up from germline, CDR1 is SGHNT and CDR2 is YYREEE (reference sequence). The length of the CDR3 is 15 residues. Here the CDR3 reads CASSPDISGANVLTF. The DNA of the CDR3 is TGTGCCAGCAGCCCTGACATCTCTGGGGCCAACGTCCTGACTTTC. The complete variable domain, with remaining parts taken from reference TRBV5-4 and TRBJ2-6, reads ETGVTQSPTHLIKTRGQQVTLRCSSQSGHNTVSWYQQALGQGPQFIFQYYREEENGRGNFPPRFSGLQFPNYSSELNVNALELDDSALYLCASSPDISGANVLTFGAGSRLTVL.

CDR3 sequence: CASSGEGSSSGANVLTF. The CDR3 DNA follows: TGTGCCAGCAGTGGGGAGGGGTCTTCCTCTGGGGCCAACGTCCTGACTTTC. This chain joins TRBV28 and TRBJ2-6; 7 bases map to TRBD2. Trimming took 5 bases from V and 0 from J; bases not matched to a gene: 7. In germline, CDR1 is MDHEN, CDR2 SYDVKM. The CDR3 loop spans 17 amino acids.

V gene TRBV7-3 combines with J gene TRBJ2-1; a weak D match, TRBD1 (5 bases). The germline V gene encodes CDR1 SGHTA and CDR2 FQGTGA. Trimming shortened V by 0 bases and J by 0 bases, and 12 bases separated the two germline ends. There are 17 residues in the CDR3. DNA of the CDR3: TGTGCCAGCAGCTTAACAGGGGCGGTTAGCTCCTACAATGAGCAGTTCTTC. This codes for CASSLTGAVSSYNEQFF.

J is TRBJ1-1 and V is TRBV18; a weak D match, TRBD1 (6 bases). The CDR3 is 14 amino acids. Germline-derived CDR1 and CDR2 are KGHSH and LQKENI. The V end lost 1 base, the J end lost 5 bases, and 11 bases lay between the germline ends. The CDR3 bases are TGTGCCAGCTCACCACAACAGGGAATGACTGAAGCTTTCTTT. Translated, it gives CASSPQQGMTEAFF.